This T cell receptor beta chain was recovered during a study of shared clonotypes between healthy human individuals. Clones were read by immunoSEQ multiplex PCR, and TCRdb kept only the in-frame ones, dropping some. The sample has 550,000 to 750,000 clones, about 92% seen once; the top ten hold approximately 24%. The germline V and J ends were trimmed by 2 bases and 11 bases, with 6 bases remaining between them. Germline lookup yields CDR1 MRHNA and CDR2 SNTAGT. The CDR3 extends over 10 amino acids. Points on this clone: The antigen remains unidentified.

CD8 cells classed as naive were CD45RO-negative and positively selected for CCR7, excluding terminally differentiated effector memory CD45RA+ cells. Study-level results: Investigators expected sequencing depth to affect clonotype sharing among donors.

The sequence derives from a man aged 25-45 years in good health. The genes are TRBV6-4 and TRBJ1-1; D remains ambiguous. The sequenced sample was naive CD8+ T cells sorted from blood. The CDR3 DNA sequence: TGTGCCAGCAGTGACGTGTTGGCTTTCTTT. Translated: CASSDVLAFF.